These 20 T cell receptor beta chains share one sample of origin, sequenced in a study of blood T cell repertoires in COVID-19. Repertoires were generated with immunoSEQ multiplex PCR, while TCRdb's copy carries only in-frame clones and drops some. The sample contains 120,000 or so clones, about four fifths of which appear only once. Material for sequencing was peripheral blood. These TCRs come from a man in his sixties with active or convalescent COVID-19.

This chain joins TRBV18 and TRBJ1-2, with TRBD1 matching over 10 bases. Germline V gene lookup returns CDR1 KGHSH and CDR2 LQKENI. The CDR3 sequence is 15 residues long. V shed 5 bases, J shed 4 bases, and the junction held 7 bases outside the gene matches. CDR3 loop: CASSGTGTGAYGYTF. The DNA of the CDR3 is TGTGCCAGCTCAGGGACCGGGACAGGGGCCTATGGCTACACCTTC.

The V and J genes are TRBV7-2 and TRBJ2-5; D perhaps matches TRBD2 (6 bases). The germline V gene has CDR1 SGHTA and CDR2 FQGNSA. V was pared by 4 bases and J by 0 bases, with 18 bases between. The CDR3 sequence is 17 residues long. Here the CDR3 DNA reads TGTGCCAGCAGCTCCTTCAAGCCGGGACTGTACCAAGAGACCCAGTACTTC. The encoded protein is CASSSFKPGLYQETQYF.

This chain uses TRBV9 with TRBJ1-2; D gene unclear. The V and J ends lost 0 bases and 1 base respectively, with 4 bases between them. This CDR3 comprises 13 residues. Germline loops: CDR1 SGDLS, CDR2 YYNGEE. In DNA, the CDR3 is TGTGCCAGCAGCGTAGGAGTTAACTATGGCTACACCTTC. Translation gives CASSVGVNYGYTF. The full variable domain, in which reference TRBV9 and TRBJ1-2 provide the parts outside the CDR3, is DSGVTQTPKHLITATGQRVTLRCSPRSGDLSVYWYQQSLDQGLQFLIQYYNGEERAKGNILERFSAQQFPDLHSELNLSSLELGDSALYFCASSVGVNYGYTFGSGTRLTVV.

The V and J genes are TRBV9 and TRBJ1-1; possible D gene TRBD1, 6 bases. Trimming cost V 2 bases and J 4 bases, with 12 bases left between them. Per germline, CDR1 SGDLS and CDR2 YYNGEE. The CDR3 totals 14 residues. The CDR3 sequence is CASSVEGGTTEAFF. CDR3 DNA sequence: TGTGCCAGCAGCGTCGAGGGGGGGACCACTGAAGCTTTCTTT.

The chain has TRBV7-9 and TRBJ2-3; D might be TRBD1 (6 bases). CDR3 length: 15 residues. Trimming shortened V by 5 bases and J by 0 bases, and 12 bases separated the two germline ends. The germline gives CDR1 SEHNR, CDR2 FQNEAQ (reference sequence). The DNA for the CDR3 is TGTGCCAGCAGCCGGGACACCTCTAGCACAGATACGCAGTATTTT. Its translation: CASSRDTSSTDTQYF.

The chain is built from TRBV9 and TRBJ2-7, with 10 positions matching TRBD1. In germline, CDR1 is SGDLS, CDR2 YYNGEE. Germline trimming cut 4 bases from V and 0 bases from J; bases unmatched to any gene: 16. CDR3 length equals 19 residues. The CDR3 sequence: CASSTHAGTGDPSSYEQYF. CDR3 DNA: TGTGCCAGCAGCACTCATGCCGGGACAGGGGACCCCAGCTCCTACGAGCAGTACTTC.

The gene calls are TRBV6-4 and TRBJ2-2, with 7 positions matching TRBD1. Trimming took 3 bases from V and 8 from J; bases not matched to a gene: 9. The length of the CDR3 is 15 residues. Germline values: CDR1 MRHNA, CDR2 SNTAGT. The CDR3 here is CASSEEQGIPGELFF. CDR3 nucleotides: TGTGCCAGCAGTGAAGAACAGGGGATTCCTGGGGAGCTGTTTTTT.

V and J are TRBV29-1 and TRBJ2-6; D remains unclear. CDR1 SQVTM and CDR2 ANQGSEA come from the germline V gene. This CDR3 region has 14 residues. The V gene lost 3 bases and the J gene lost 0 bases, with 6 bases spanning the gap. CDR3 DNA: TGCAGCGTTGACGAGAGCTCTGGGGCCAACGTCCTGACTTTC. The encoded protein is CSVDESSGANVLTF.

The V gene is TRBV19, the J gene TRBJ2-1, with 15 positions matching TRBD2. The CDR3 has 18 amino acids. CDR1 and CDR2 (germline): LNHDA, SQIVND (reference sequence). Trimming at V came to 2 bases and at J to 5 bases, leaving 7 bases not matched to a gene. The CDR3 sequence is CASSITGLAGGWDNEQFF. The CDR3 bases are TGTGCCAGTAGTATAACGGGACTAGCGGGAGGCTGGGACAATGAGCAGTTCTTC. The variable domain in full, completed from reference TRBV19 and TRBJ2-1, reads DGGITQSPKYLFRKEGQNVTLSCEQNLNHDAMYWYRQDPGQGLRLIYYSQIVNDFQKGDIAEGYSVSREKKESFPLTVTSAQKNPTAFYLCASSITGLAGGWDNEQFFGPGTRLTVL.

The table lists this clone with many counts. This sequence joins TRBV4-1 and TRBJ1-5; D is uncertain. The CDR3 is 15 residues long. With 4 bases removed from V and 1 base from J, the gap between germline ends came to 11 bases. Germline-derived CDR1 and CDR2 are MGHRA and YSYEKL. CDR3: CASSLGGLSNQPQHF. The CDR3 DNA reads as TGCGCCAGCAGCCTGGGCGGGCTCAGCAATCAGCCCCAGCATTTT.

The CDR3 spells CASSLSGQRQYF. In DNA form, the CDR3 reads TGTGCCAGCAGCCTCTCGGGACAAAGGCAGTATTTT. This chain joins TRBV5-6 and TRBJ2-3; possibly TRBD1 for D (6 bases). CDR1 and CDR2 from the germline V gene are SGHDT and YYEEEE. V dropped 4 bases and J dropped 11 bases, with 14 bases sitting between them. The CDR3 has 12 residues.

This clone appeared a few times. CDR3 protein: CASSIGQAAMNTEAFF. Written as DNA, the CDR3 is TGTGCCAGCAGCATTGGACAGGCTGCGATGAACACTGAAGCTTTCTTT. J is TRBJ1-1 and V is TRBV5-4; 7 bases map to TRBD1. CDR1 is SGHNT and CDR2 is YYREEE in the germline V gene (reference sequence). J was trimmed by 0 bases and V by 4 bases; bases with no gene match: 9. The CDR3 totals 16 residues. Using reference TRBV5-4 and TRBJ1-1 for the parts outside the CDR3, the full variable domain is ETGVTQSPTHLIKTRGQQVTLRCSSQSGHNTVSWYQQALGQGPQFIFQYYREEENGRGNFPPRFSGLQFPNYSSELNVNALELDDSALYLCASSIGQAAMNTEAFFGQGTRLTVV.

This clone has only a few counts. The V call is TRBV4-1, the J call TRBJ1-1; no definite D call. This CDR3 has 16 residues. Trimming took 0 bases from V and 6 from J, leaving 17 bases between them. CDR1 is MGHRA, CDR2 YSYEKL, per germline. The CDR3 sequence is CASSQDPLGSRAEAFF. The CDR3 DNA reads as TGCGCCAGCAGCCAAGACCCCCTAGGGAGTAGGGCTGAAGCTTTCTTT.

This sequence joins TRBV4-2 and TRBJ2-7, with a possible D match to TRBD2 (6 bases). The CDR3 loop spans 15 amino acids. V lost 4 bases, J lost 5 bases, and 18 bases lay in between. Germline CDR1 LGHNA, CDR2 YNFKEQ. CDR3 sequence: CASSPSGGWSNEQYF. The DNA of the CDR3 is TGTGCCAGCAGCCCGTCAGGAGGGTGGTCCAACGAGCAGTACTTC.

This clone appeared once. The chain uses TRBV2 and TRBJ2-3; tentative D call: TRBD2 (6 bases). CDR3 size: 15 residues. The germline V gene encodes CDR1 SNHLY and CDR2 FYNNEI. The V end was cut by 8 bases, the J end by 4 bases, with 19 bases between. The CDR3, as DNA: TGTGCCAGCTCCGGGAGCCAGCGGCGGGCAGATACGCAGTATTTT. Translated, it gives CASSGSQRRADTQYF.

This clone has more than one count but fewer than ten. The rearrangement joins TRBV28 to TRBJ2-1; 9 positions match TRBD2. Germline V lookup: CDR1 MDHEN, CDR2 SYDVKM. The ends lost 7 bases at V and 3 bases at J; junction bases unmatched: 1. CDR3 length equals 13 residues. The DNA of the CDR3 is TGTGCCAGCATAGCGGGAGACTACAATGAGCAGTTCTTC. Its protein is CASIAGDYNEQFF.

The chain recombines TRBV6-5 with TRBJ1-2; perhaps TRBD1 as D (6 bases). Per the germline V gene, CDR1 is MNHEY and CDR2 is SVGAGI. Trimming left V 8 bases short and J 0 bases short, with 13 bases between. CDR3 length: 14 amino acids. The CDR3: CASHQGGANYGYTF. For the CDR3, the DNA is TGTGCCAGCCACCAAGGGGGGGCTAACTATGGCTACACCTTC.

V gene TRBV3-1 (or the pseudogene TRBV3-2) combines with J gene TRBJ2-6; D is perhaps TRBD1 (6 bases). The germline V gene encodes CDR1 LGHDT and CDR2 YNNKEL (reference sequence). The CDR3 has 20 residues. V was trimmed by 4 bases and J by 3 bases, leaving 25 bases between them. Written as DNA, the CDR3 is TGTGCCAGCAGCCGGAGATTGGTTGTCAGGGGAGAAAATGGGGCCAACGTCCTGACTTTC. Residues: CASSRRLVVRGENGANVLTF.

This chain connects TRBV6-5 to TRBJ2-2; 8 bases line up with TRBD2. Trimming cost V 2 bases and J 5 bases; bases outside gene matches: 4. From germline, CDR1 is MNHEY and CDR2 SVGAGI. This CDR3 has 15 amino acids. CDR3 in amino acids: CASSYLAGPTGELFF. Here the CDR3 DNA reads TGTGCCAGCAGTTACCTAGCGGGCCCGACCGGGGAGCTGTTTTTT.

The rearrangement joins TRBV2 to TRBJ1-2; D perhaps matches TRBD1 (5 bases). Trimming pared 8 bases from V and 0 bases from J, leaving 13 bases between. Looked up from germline, CDR1 is SNHLY and CDR2 is FYNNEI. The CDR3 runs to 14 residues. CDR3 DNA: TGTGCCAGCGGGGGGTGGGGTACTAACTATGGCTACACCTTC. Encoded protein: CASGGWGTNYGYTF. The variable domain in full, with the rest retrieved from reference TRBV2 and TRBJ1-2, is EPEVTQTPSHQVTQMGQEVILRCVPISNHLYFYWYRQILGQKVEFLVSFYNNEISEKSEIFDDQFSVERPDGSNFTLKIRSTKLEDSAMYFCASGGWGTNYGYTFGSGTRLTVV.